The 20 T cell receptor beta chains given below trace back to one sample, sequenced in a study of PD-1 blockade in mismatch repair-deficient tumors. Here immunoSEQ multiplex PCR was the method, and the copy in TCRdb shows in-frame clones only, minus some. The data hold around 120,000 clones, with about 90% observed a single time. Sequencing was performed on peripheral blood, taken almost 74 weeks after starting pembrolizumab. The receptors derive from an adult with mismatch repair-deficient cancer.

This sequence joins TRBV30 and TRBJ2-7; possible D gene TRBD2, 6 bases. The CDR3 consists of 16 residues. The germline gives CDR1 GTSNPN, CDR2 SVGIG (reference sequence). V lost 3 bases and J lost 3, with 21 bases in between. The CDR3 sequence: CAWSGAGTADFYEQYF. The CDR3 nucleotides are TGTGCCTGGAGCGGTGCCGGGACTGCAGACTTCTACGAGCAGTACTTC.

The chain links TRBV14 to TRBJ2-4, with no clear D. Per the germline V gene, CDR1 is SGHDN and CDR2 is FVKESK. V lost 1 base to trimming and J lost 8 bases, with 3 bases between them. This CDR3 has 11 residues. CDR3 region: CASSQGYIQYF. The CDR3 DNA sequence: TGTGCCAGCAGCCAAGGATACATTCAGTACTTC. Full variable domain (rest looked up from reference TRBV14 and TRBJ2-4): EAGVTQFPSHSVIEKGQTVTLRCDPISGHDNLYWYRRVMGKEIKFLLHFVKESKQDESGMPNNRFLAERTGGTYSTLKVQPAELEDSGVYFCASSQGYIQYFGAGTRLSVL.

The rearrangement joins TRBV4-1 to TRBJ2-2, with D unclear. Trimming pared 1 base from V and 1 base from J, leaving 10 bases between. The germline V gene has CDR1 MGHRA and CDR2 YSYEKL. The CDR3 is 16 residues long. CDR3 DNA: TGCGCCAGCAGCCAAGTCGGTTCGAGGAACACCGGGGAGCTGTTTTTT. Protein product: CASSQVGSRNTGELFF.

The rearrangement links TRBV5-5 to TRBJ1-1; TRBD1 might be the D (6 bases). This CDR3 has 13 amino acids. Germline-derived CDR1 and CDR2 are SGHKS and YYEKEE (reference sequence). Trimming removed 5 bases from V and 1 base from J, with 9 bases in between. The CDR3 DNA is TGTGCCAGCAGGAAGGGACAGAACACTGAAGCTTTCTTT. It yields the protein CASRKGQNTEAFF.

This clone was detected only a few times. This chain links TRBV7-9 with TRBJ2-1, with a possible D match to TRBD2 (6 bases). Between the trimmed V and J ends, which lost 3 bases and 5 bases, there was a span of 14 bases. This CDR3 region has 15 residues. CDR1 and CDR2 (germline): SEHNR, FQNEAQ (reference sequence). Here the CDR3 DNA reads TGTGCCAGCAGCTTCGTGTCTAGCGAAGACAATGAGCAGTTCTTC. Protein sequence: CASSFVSSEDNEQFF.

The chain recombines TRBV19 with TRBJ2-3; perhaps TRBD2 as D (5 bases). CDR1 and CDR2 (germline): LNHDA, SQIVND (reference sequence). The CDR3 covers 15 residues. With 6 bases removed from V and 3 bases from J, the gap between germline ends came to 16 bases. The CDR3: CASSPVGTGTDTQYF. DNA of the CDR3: TGTGCCAGTAGCCCAGTTGGAACGGGGACAGATACGCAGTATTTT.

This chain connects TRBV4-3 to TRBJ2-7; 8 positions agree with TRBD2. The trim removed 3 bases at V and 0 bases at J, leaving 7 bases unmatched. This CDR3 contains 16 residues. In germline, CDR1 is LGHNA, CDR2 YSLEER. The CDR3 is CASSQDFSGGSYEQYF. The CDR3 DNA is TGCGCCAGCAGCCAGGACTTCAGCGGGGGCTCCTACGAGCAGTACTTC.

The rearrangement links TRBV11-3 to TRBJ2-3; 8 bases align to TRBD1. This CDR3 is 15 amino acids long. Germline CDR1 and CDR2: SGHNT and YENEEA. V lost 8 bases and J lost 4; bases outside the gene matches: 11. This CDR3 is CASQPQGAVSDTQYF. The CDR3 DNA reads TGTGCCAGCCAACCTCAGGGGGCGGTTTCAGATACGCAGTATTTT.

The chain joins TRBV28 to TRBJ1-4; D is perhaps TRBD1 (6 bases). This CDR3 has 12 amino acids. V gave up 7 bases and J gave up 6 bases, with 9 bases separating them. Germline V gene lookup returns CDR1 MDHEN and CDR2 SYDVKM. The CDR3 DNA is TGTGCCAGCATGAGGGGGTATGAAAAACTGTTTTTT. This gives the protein CASMRGYEKLFF. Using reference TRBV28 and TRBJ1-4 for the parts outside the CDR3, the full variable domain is DVKVTQSSRYLVKRTGEKVFLECVQDMDHENMFWYRQDPGLGLRLIYFSYDVKMKEKGDIPEGYSVSREKKERFSLILESASTNQTSMYLCASMRGYEKLFFGSGTQLSVL.

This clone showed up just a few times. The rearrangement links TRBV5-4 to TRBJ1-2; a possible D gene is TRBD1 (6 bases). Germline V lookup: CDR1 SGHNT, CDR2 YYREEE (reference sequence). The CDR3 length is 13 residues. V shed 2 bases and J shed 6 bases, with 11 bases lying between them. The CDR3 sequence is CASSFTGINGYTF. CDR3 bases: TGTGCCAGCAGCTTTACAGGGATTAATGGCTACACCTTC.

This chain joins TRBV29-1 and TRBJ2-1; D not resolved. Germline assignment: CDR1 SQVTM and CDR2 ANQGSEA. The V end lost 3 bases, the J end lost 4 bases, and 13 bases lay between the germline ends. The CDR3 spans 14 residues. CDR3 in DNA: TGCAGCGTTGAGGGAACCCTAACTTACAATGAGCAGTTCTTC. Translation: CSVEGTLTYNEQFF.

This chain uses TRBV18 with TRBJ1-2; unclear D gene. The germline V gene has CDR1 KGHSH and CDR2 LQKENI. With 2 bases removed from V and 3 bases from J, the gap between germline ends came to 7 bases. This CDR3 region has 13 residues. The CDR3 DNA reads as TGTGCCAGCTCACCAGAGGGCCACTATGGCTACACCTTC. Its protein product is CASSPEGHYGYTF.

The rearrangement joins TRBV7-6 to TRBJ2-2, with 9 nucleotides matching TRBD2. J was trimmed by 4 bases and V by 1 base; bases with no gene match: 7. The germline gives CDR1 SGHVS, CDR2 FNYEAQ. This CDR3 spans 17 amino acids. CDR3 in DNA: TGTGCCAGCAGCTTAGGAGTAGCGGGAGCGGTCACCGGGGAGCTGTTTTTT. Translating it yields CASSLGVAGAVTGELFF.

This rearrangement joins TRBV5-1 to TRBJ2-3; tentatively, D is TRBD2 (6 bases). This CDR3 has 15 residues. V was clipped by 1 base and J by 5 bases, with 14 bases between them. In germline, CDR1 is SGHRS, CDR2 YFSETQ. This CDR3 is CASSLSPSGGDTQYF. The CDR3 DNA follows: TGCGCCAGCAGCTTGTCCCCTTCCGGGGGAGATACGCAGTATTTT.

The CDR3 reads CSVFPGGRAYNEQFF. CDR3 in DNA: TGCAGCGTTTTCCCCGGCGGGAGGGCCTACAATGAGCAGTTCTTC. The chain is built from TRBV29-1 and TRBJ2-1; 9 positions agree with TRBD2. V was pared by 5 bases and J by 2 bases, with 7 bases of the junction left unmatched. Germline CDR1 and CDR2: SQVTM and ANQGSEA. CDR3 size: 15 residues.

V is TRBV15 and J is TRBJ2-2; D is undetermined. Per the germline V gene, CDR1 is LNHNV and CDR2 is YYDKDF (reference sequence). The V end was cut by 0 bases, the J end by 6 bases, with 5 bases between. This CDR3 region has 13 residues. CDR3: CATSRDRSGELFF. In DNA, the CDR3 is TGTGCCACCAGCAGAGATAGGTCCGGGGAGCTGTTTTTT.

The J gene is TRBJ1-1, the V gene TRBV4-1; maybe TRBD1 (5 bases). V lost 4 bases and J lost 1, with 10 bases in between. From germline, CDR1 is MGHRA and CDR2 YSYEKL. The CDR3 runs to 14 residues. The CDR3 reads CASSLPGPNTEAFF. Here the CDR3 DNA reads TGCGCCAGCAGCCTGCCGGGACCGAACACTGAAGCTTTCTTT.

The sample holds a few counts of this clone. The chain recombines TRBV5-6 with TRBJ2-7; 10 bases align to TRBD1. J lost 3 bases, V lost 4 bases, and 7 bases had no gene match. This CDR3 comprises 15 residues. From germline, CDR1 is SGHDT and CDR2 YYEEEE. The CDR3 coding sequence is TGTGCCAGCAGCCCGATGACAGGGGGCATCTACGAGCAGTACTTC. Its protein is CASSPMTGGIYEQYF.

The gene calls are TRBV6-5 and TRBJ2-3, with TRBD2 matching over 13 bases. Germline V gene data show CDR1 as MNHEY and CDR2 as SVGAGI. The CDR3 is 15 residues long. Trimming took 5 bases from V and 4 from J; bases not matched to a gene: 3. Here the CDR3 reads CASSTSGRAPDTQYF. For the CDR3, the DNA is TGTGCCAGCAGTACTAGCGGGAGGGCCCCAGATACGCAGTATTTT.

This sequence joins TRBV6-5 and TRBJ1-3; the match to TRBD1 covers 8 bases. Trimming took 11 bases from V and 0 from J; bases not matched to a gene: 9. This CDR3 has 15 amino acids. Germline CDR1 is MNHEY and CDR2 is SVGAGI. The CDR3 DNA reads TGTGCCGTAACAGGGGGTGCCGTCTCTGGAAACACCATATATTTT. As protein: CAVTGGAVSGNTIYF.